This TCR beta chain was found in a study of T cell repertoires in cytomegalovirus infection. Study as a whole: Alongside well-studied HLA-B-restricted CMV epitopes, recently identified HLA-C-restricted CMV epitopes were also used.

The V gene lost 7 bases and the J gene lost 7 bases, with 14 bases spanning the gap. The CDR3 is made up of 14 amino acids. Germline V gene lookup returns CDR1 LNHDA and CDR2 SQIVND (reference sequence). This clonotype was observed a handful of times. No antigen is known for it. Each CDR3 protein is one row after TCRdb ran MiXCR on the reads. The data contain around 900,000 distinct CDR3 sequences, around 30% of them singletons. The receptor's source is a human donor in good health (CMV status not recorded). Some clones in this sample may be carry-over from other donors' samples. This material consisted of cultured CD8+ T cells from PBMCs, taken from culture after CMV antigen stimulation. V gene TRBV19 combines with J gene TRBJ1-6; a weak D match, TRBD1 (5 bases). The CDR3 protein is CASMGGSGNSPLHF. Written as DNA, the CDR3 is TGTGCCAGTATGGGGGGATCGGGGAATTCACCCCTCCACTTT.